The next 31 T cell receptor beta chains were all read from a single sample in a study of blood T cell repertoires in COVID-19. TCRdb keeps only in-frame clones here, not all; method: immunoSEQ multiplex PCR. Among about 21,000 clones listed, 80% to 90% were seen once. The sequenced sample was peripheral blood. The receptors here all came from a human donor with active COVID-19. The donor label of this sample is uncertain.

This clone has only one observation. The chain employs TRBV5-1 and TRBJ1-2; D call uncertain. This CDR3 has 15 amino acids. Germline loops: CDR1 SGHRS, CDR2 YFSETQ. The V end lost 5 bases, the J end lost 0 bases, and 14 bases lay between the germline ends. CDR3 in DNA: TGCGCCAGCAGATCCGCCGGGAGGGCTAACTATGGCTACACCTTC. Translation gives CASRSAGRANYGYTF.

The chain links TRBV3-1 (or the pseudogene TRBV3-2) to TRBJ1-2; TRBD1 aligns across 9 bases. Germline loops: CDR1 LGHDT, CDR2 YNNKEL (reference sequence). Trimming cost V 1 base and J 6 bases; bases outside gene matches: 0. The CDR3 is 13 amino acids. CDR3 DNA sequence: TGTGCCAGCAGCCAAGGGACAGGGGATGGCTACACCTTC. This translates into CASSQGTGDGYTF.

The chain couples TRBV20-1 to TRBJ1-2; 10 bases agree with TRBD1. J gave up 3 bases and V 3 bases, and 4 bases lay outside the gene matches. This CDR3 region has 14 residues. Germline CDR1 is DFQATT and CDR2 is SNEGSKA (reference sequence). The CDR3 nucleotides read TGCAGTGCTAGTCGGGACAGGGGTTACTATGGCTACACCTTC. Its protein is CSASRDRGYYGYTF.

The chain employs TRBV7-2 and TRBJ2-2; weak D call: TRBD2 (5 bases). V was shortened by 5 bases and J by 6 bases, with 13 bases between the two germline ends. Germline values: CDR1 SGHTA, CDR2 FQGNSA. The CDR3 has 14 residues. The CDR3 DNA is TGTGCCAGCAGCCGGGGTGGAGCAGCCGGGGAGCTGTTTTTT. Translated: CASSRGGAAGELFF.

The CDR3 loop reads CASSIVRVHYEQYF. CDR3 coding DNA: TGTGCCAGTAGTATCGTCAGGGTCCACTACGAGCAGTACTTC. The chain employs TRBV19 and TRBJ2-7; TRBD1 might be the D (5 bases). This CDR3 contains 14 residues. The ends were cut back, 3 bases at V and 3 bases at J, with 12 bases in the middle. Germline assignment: CDR1 LNHDA and CDR2 SQIVND (reference sequence).

In DNA, the CDR3 is TGTGCCAGCAGCCATGAGGACTCTTCCACAGATACGCAGTATTTT. Encoded protein: CASSHEDSSTDTQYF. The rearrangement uses TRBV7-6 and TRBJ2-3, with D possibly matching TRBD2 (5 bases). V was cut by 5 bases and J by 2 bases, with 14 bases left in between. This CDR3 comprises 15 residues. From germline, CDR1 is SGHVS and CDR2 FNYEAQ.

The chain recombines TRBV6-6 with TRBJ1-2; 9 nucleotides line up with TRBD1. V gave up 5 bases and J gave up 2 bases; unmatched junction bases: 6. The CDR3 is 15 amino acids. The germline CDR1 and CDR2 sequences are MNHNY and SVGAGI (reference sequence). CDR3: CASSEPGQGNYGYTF. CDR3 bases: TGTGCCAGCAGTGAGCCGGGACAGGGAAACTATGGCTACACCTTC.

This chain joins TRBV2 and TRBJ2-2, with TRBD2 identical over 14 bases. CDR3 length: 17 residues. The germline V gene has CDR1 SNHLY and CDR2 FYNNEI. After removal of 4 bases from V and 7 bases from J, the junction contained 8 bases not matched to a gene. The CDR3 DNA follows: TGTGCCAGCAGTGCTTTTGGGACTAGCGGGAGAGGCGGGGAGCTGTTTTTT. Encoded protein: CASSAFGTSGRGGELFF.

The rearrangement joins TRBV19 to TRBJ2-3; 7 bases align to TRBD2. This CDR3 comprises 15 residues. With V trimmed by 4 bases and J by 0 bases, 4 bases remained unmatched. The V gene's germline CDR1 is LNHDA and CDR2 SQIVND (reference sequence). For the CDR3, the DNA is TGTGCCAGTAGTACCGGGCGGGGGAGCACAGATACGCAGTATTTT. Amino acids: CASSTGRGSTDTQYF.

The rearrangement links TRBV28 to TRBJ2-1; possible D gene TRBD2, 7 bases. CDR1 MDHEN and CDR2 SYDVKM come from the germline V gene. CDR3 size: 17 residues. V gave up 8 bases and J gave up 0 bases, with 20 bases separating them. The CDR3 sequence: CASPRVGGPSSYNEQFF. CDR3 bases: TGTGCCAGCCCGAGAGTCGGGGGGCCTAGCTCCTACAATGAGCAGTTCTTC.

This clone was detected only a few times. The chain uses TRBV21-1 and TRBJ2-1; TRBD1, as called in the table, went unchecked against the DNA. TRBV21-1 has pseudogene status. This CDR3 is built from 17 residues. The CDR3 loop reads CASSLPGQGRIDNEQFF. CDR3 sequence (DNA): TGTGCCAGCAGCCTCCCGGGACAGGGACGTATTGACAATGAGCAGTTCTTC.

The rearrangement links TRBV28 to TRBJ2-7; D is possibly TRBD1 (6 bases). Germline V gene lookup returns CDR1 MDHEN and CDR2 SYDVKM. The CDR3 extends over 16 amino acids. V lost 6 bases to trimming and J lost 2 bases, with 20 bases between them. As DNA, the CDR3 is TGTGCCAGCAGCACTCTACCAGGGGACGCTCCCTACGAGCAGTACTTC. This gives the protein CASSTLPGDAPYEQYF.

CDR3 sequence (DNA): TGTGCCAGCAGTTACGCCGGGGGTACTACCTACGAGCAGTACTTC. Amino acids: CASSYAGGTTYEQYF. J is TRBJ2-7 and V is TRBV6-5, with D possibly matching TRBD2 (6 bases). This CDR3 spans 15 amino acids. The V end lost 2 bases, the J end lost 2 bases, and 13 bases lay between the germline ends. CDR1 and CDR2 from the germline V gene are MNHEY and SVGAGI.

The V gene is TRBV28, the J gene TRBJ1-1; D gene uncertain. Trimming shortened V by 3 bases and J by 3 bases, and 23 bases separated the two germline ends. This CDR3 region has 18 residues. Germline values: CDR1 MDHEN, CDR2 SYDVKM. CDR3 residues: CASSFPPAGASTDTEAFF. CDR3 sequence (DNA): TGTGCCAGCAGTTTCCCTCCGGCGGGAGCGAGTACGGACACTGAAGCTTTCTTT.

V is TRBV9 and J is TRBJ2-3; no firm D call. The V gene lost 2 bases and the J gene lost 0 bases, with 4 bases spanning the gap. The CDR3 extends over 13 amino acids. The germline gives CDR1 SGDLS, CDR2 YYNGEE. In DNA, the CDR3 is TGTGCCAGCAGCGTTTCTAGCACAGATACGCAGTATTTT. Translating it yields CASSVSSTDTQYF.

The CDR3 loop is CASRMDRGLVGEQFF. CDR3 nucleotide sequence: TGTGCCAGCAGGATGGACAGGGGGTTAGTTGGGGAGCAGTTCTTC. V usage is TRBV2 and J usage is TRBJ2-1; 10 bases are shared with TRBD1. CDR1 and CDR2 (germline): SNHLY, FYNNEI. V was clipped by 6 bases and J by 10 bases; unmatched bases: 12. The CDR3 has 15 amino acids.

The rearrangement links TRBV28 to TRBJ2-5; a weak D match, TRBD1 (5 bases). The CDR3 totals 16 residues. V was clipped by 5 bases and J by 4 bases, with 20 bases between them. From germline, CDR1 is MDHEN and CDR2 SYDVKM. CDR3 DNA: TGTGCCAGCAGTCTCCCCACCCAGGGCGCCCGAGAGACCCAGTACTTC. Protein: CASSLPTQGARETQYF.

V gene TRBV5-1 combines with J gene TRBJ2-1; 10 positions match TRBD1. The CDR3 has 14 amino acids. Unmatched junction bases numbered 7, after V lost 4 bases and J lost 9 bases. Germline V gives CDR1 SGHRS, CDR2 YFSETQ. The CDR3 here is CASSPGQGVAEQFF. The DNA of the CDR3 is TGCGCCAGCAGCCCTGGACAGGGGGTCGCTGAGCAGTTCTTC. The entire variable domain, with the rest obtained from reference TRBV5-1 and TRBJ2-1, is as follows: KAGVTQTPRYLIKTRGQQVTLSCSPISGHRSVSWYQQTPGQGLQFLFEYFSETQRNKGNFPGRFSGRQFSNSRSEMNVSTLELGDSALYLCASSPGQGVAEQFFGPGTRLTVL.

The CDR3 sequence: CASSSAVANSPLHF. CDR3 coding DNA: TGCGCCAGCAGTTCCGCCGTGGCTAATTCACCCCTCCACTTT. The genes are TRBV5-1 and TRBJ1-6; no clear D. V gave up 5 bases and J gave up 6 bases, with 12 bases separating them. From germline, CDR1 is SGHRS and CDR2 YFSETQ. The CDR3 spans 14 residues.

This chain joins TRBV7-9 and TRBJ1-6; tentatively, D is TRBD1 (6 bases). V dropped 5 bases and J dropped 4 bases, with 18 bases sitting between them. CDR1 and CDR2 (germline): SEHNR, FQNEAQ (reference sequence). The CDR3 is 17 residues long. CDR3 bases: TGTGCCAGCAGCGCCCAGAGCGGGACACGATATAATTCACCCCTCCACTTT. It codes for CASSAQSGTRYNSPLHF.

The CDR3 region has the DNA TGTGCCAGCAGTTTATCCCTAACAGGTTCCTACGAGCAGTACTTC. This gives the protein CASSLSLTGSYEQYF. The chain couples TRBV28 to TRBJ2-7; D is perhaps TRBD1 (5 bases). This CDR3 has 15 residues. V lost 1 base and J 1 base, leaving 11 bases between the germline ends. Germline V gene lookup returns CDR1 MDHEN and CDR2 SYDVKM. The complete variable domain, with remaining parts taken from reference TRBV28 and TRBJ2-7, reads DVKVTQSSRYLVKRTGEKVFLECVQDMDHENMFWYRQDPGLGLRLIYFSYDVKMKEKGDIPEGYSVSREKKERFSLILESASTNQTSMYLCASSLSLTGSYEQYFGPGTRLTVT.

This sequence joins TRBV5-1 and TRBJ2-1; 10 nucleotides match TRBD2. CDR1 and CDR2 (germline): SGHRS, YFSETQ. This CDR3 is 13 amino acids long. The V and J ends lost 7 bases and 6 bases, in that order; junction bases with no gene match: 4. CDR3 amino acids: CASASGSFNEQFF. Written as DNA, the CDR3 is TGCGCCAGCGCTAGCGGGAGCTTCAATGAGCAGTTCTTC.

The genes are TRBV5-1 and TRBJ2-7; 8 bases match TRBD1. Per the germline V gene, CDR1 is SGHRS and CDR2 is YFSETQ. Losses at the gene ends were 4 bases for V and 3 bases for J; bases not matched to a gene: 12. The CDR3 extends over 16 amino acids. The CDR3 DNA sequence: TGCGCCAGCAGCGTTTCCGGGACAGGAATCCTCTACGAGCAGTACTTC. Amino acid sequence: CASSVSGTGILYEQYF.

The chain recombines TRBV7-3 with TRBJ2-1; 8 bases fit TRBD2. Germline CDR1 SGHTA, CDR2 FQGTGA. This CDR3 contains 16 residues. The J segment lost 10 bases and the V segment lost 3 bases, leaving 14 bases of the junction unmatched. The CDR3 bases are TGTGCCAGCAGCTTGGGCTCCGCGGGGGGCCTAAACGAGCAGTTCTTC. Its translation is CASSLGSAGGLNEQFF.

CDR3 sequence reads: CASSLTPGETQYF. In DNA, the CDR3 is TGTGCCAGCAGTTTAACTCCAGGAGAGACCCAGTACTTC. The genes are TRBV12-3 or TRBV12-4 and TRBJ2-5; no definite D call. CDR3 size: 13 residues. Between the trimmed V and J ends, which lost 2 bases and 4 bases, there was a span of 8 bases.

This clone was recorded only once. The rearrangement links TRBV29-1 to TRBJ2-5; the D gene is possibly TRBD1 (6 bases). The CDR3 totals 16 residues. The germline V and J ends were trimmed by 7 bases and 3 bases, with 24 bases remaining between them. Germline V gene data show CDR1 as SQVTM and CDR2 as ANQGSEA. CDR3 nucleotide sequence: TGCAGCGGCTACAGGGTGTACGATCACCTTAAAGAGACCCAGTACTTC. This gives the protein CSGYRVYDHLKETQYF.

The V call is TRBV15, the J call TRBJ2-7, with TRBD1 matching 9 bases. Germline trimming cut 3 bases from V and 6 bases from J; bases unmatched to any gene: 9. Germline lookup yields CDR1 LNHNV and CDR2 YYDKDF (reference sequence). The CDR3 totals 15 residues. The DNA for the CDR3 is TGTGCCACCAGCAGGAACCGGGACAGGGTTTCCGAGCAGTACTTC. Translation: CATSRNRDRVSEQYF.

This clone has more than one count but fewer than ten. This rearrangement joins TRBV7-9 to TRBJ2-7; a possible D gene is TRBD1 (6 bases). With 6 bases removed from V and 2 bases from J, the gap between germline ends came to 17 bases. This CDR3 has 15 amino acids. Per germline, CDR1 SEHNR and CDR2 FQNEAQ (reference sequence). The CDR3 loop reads CASSTGLGSAYEQYF. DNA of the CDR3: TGTGCCAGCAGTACAGGGCTCGGTTCGGCCTACGAGCAGTACTTC.

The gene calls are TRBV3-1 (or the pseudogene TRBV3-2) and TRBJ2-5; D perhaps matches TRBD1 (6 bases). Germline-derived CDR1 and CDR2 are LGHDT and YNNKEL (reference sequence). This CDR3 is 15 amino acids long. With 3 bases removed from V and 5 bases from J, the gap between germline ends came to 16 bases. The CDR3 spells CASSQHHTGSETQYF. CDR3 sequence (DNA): TGTGCCAGCAGCCAGCATCACACAGGGAGTGAGACCCAGTACTTC.

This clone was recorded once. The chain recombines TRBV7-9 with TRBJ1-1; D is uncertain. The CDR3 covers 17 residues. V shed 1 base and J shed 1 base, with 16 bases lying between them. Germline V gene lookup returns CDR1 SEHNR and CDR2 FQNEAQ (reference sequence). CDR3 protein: CASSLVVGYLSNTEAFF. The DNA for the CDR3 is TGTGCCAGCAGCTTAGTCGTCGGTTACCTATCGAACACTGAAGCTTTCTTT.

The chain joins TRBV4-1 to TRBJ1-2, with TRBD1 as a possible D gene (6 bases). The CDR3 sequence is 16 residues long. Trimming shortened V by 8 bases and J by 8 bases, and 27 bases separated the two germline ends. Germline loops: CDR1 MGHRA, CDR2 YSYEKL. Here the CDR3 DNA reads TGCGCCAGCGCGAGTACGACAGGAGACCTAATTGGGGGCTACACCTTC. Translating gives CASASTTGDLIGGYTF.